This T cell receptor (beta chain) was captured by sequencing in a study of CD8 T cells in ankylosing spondylitis. Of note for this clonotype: What it binds is not known.

This CDR3 is 13 amino acids long. In germline, CDR1 is DFQATT, CDR2 SNEGSKA (reference sequence). J gave up 2 bases and V 2 bases, and 0 bases lay outside the gene matches. Study-wide findings and caveats: It appeared that ankylosing spondylitis blood was characterized by a TCR beta motif of fewer than 10 highly homologous variants.

One entry per CDR3 protein, called by TCRdb with MiXCR from the 5' RACE reads. The sample includes 470,000 or so distinct CDR3 sequences, 25% to 30% seen only once; the top ten take about 1%. This receptor was taken from a male donor with ankylosing spondylitis. The chain combines TRBV20-1 with TRBJ2-1, with 7 positions matching TRBD2. Sequences were obtained from blood, either unsorted or a sorted T cell fraction (not recorded which). The CDR3 DNA reads TGCAGTGCTAGAACTAGCGCCTACAATGAGCAGTTCTTC. Translation: CSARTSAYNEQFF.